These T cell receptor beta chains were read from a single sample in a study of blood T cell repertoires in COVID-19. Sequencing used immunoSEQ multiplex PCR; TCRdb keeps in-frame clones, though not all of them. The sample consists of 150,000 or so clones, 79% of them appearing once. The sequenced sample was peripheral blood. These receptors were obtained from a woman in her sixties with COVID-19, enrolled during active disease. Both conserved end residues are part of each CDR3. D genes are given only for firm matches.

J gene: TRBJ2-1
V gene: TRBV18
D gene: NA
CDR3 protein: CASSPFGGGLTNEQFF

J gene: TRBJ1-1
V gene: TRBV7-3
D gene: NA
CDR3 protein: CASSLSGGVNTEAFF

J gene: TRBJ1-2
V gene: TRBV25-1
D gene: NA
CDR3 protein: CASSERPGANYGYTF

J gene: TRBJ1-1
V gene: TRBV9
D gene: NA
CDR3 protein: CASSVVSQATEAFF

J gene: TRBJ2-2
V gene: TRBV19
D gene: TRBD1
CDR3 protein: CASSIDRQGLAGELFF

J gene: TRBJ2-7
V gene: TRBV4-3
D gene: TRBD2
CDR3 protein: CASSQDSGYEQYF

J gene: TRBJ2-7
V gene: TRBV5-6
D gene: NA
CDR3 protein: CASSFDSGGGYYEQYF

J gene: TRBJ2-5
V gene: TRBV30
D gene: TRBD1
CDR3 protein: CACKGQGERAQYF

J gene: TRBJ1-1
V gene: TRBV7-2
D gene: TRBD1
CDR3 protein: CASSWTGMNTEAFF

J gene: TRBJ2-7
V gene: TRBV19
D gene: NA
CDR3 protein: CASSIAIPSSYEQYF

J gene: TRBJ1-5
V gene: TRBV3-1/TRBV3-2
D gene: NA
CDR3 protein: CASSQDGQVGRPQHF

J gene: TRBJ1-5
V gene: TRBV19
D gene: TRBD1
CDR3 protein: CASSRGELGTGGESQPQHF

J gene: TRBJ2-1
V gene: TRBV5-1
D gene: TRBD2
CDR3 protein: CASSLAYPGLAGNEQFF

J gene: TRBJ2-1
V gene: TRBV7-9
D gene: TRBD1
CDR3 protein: CASSLDGTGLREQFF

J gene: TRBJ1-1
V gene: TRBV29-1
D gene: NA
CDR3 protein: CSVEEGGGTEAFF

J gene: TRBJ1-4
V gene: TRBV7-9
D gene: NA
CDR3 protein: CASSSDSVATNEKLFF

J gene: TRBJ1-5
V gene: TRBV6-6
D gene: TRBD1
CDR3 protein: CASSYKDRGRNQPQHF

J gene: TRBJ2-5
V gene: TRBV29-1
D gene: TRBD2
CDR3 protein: CSVELPGRETQYF

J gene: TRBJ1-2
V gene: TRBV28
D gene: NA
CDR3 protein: CASSSRGRDGYYGYTF

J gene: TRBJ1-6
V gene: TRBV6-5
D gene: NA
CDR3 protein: CASSFEGSNSPLHF

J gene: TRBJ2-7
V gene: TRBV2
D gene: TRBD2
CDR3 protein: CASINSGRAGEQYF

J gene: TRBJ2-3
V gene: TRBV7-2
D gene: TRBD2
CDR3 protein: CASSLATLPSGAGDTQYF

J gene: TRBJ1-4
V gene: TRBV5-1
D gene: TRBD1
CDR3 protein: CASSFLPGQSNEKLFF

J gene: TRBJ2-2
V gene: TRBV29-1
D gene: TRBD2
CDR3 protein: CSVEDFPGGERGTGELFF

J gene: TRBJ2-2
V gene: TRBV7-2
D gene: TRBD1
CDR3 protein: CASSPTGAGELFF

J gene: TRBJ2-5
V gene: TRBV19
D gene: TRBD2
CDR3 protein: CASSGRLAGEGPKGETQYF

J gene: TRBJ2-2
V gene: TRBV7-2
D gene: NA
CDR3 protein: CASSYGGLGGELFF

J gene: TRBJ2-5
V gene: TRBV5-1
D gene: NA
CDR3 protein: CASSLPGSQETQYF

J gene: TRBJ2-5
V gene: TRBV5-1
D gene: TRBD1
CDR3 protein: CASSSGQARETQYF

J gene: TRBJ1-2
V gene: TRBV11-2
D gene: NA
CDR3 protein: CASSLVGGRDYGYTF

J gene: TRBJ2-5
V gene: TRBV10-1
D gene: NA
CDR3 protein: CASSESLGDQETQYF

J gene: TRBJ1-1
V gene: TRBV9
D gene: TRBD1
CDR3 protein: CASSVGASGQGPLAEAFF

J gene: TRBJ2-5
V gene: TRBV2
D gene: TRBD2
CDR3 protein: CASRSRTSAMSRETQYF

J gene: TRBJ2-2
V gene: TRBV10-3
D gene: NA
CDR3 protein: CATSTLVDTGELFF

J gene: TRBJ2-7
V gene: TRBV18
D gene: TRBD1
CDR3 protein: CASSPAGQGATYEQYF

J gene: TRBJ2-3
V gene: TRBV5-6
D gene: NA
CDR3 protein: CASRPYARGTDTQYF

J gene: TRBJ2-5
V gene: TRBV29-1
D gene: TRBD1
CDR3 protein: CSVGVRDRWYF

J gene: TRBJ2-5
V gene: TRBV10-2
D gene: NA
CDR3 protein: CASSQLGEQETQYF

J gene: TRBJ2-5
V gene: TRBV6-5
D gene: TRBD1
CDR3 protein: CASSWDRAGETQYF

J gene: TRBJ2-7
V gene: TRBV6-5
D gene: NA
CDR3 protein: CASSWGQSTNEQYF

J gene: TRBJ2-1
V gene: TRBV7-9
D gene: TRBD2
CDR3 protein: CASSLRLAGGDEQFF

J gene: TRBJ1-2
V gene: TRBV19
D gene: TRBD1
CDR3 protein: CASSRSGDSTIYGYTF

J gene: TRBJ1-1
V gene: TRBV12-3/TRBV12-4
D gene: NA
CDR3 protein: CASSLFRGTEAFF

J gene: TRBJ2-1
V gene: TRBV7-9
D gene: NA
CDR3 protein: CASSFTTGYYNEQFF

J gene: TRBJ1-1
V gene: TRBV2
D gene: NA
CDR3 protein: CASSEVRQRNTEAFF

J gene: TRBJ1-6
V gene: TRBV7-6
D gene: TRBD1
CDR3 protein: CASSLATGGTNSPLHF

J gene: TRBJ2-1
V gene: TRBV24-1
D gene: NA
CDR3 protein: CATSARQSYNEQFF

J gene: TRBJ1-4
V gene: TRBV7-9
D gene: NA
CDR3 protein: CASSPSGEKLFF

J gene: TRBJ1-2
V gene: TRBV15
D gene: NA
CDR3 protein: CATSRVGGSNYGYTF

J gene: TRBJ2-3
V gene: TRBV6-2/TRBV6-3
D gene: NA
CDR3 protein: CASSRSTKSVTDTQYF

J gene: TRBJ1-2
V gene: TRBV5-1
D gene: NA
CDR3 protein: CASSPITANYGYTF